Listed below are T cell receptor beta chains from one sample, sequenced in a study of blood T cell repertoires in COVID-19. Profiled with immunoSEQ multiplex PCR; TCRdb holds only in-frame clones, not every one. The repertoire holds around 190,000 clones, with 88% as singletons. The sequencing sample was made of peripheral blood. Receptors originate from a human donor in a cohort sampled during active COVID-19. The CDR3 runs from the conserved cysteine through the conserved F or W. D genes are given only for firm matches. Rows may omit the clone size; those that give it use once, few, many or a size class.

D gene	clone size	V gene	J gene	CDR3 protein	CDR3 DNA
TRBD1	NA	TRBV18	TRBJ2-7	CASSPPTGQGSYEQYF	TGTGCCAGCTCACCACCAACGGGACAGGGCTCCTACGAGCAGTACTTC
TRBD2	NA	TRBV29-1	TRBJ2-1	CSVEDRLADYNEQFF	TGCAGCGTTGAAGACCGACTAGCGGACTACAATGAGCAGTTCTTC
NA	NA	TRBV20-1	TRBJ1-5	CSASDGGQAPQHF	TGCAGTGCTAGTGATGGTGGTCAGGCGCCCCAGCATTTT
NA	few	TRBV6-6	TRBJ2-6	CASTGSSGANVLTF	TGTGCCAGCACGGGGAGCTCTGGGGCCAACGTCCTGACTTTC
NA	NA	TRBV7-8	TRBJ1-3	CASSIQASGNTIYF	TGTGCCAGCAGCATACAGGCCTCTGGAAACACCATATATTTT
TRBD2	NA	TRBV7-2	TRBJ2-3	CASSFTGTTSDTQYF	TGTGCCAGCAGTTTTACCGGGACTACATCAGATACGCAGTATTTT
TRBD2	NA	TRBV3-1/TRBV3-2	TRBJ2-4	CASSWSGEGKNIQYF	TGTGCCAGCAGCTGGAGCGGGGAAGGCAAAAACATTCAGTACTTC
TRBD1	NA	TRBV6-6	TRBJ1-1	CASRPTGGGTEAFF	TGTGCCAGCAGGCCGACAGGGGGCGGCACTGAAGCTTTCTTT
NA	NA	TRBV10-3	TRBJ2-5	CAISEERTLIGETQYF	TGTGCCATCAGTGAGGAGAGGACACTTATCGGGGAGACCCAGTACTTC
TRBD2	few	TRBV9	TRBJ2-1	CASSPGTNYNEQFF	TGTGCCAGCAGCCCCGGGACTAACTACAATGAGCAGTTCTTC
TRBD2	NA	TRBV9	TRBJ2-3	CASSVATRETSGGNADTQYF	TGTGCCAGCAGCGTAGCCACTCGAGAGACTAGCGGGGGGAACGCAGATACGCAGTATTTT
TRBD2	NA	TRBV25-1	TRBJ2-7	CASSEYTGRGDYEQYF	TGTGCCAGCAGTGAATATACGGGGAGGGGCGACTACGAGCAGTACTTC
TRBD2	NA	TRBV4-1	TRBJ2-7	CASSQVAGPSSYEQYF	TGCGCCAGCAGCCAGGTAGCGGGCCCGAGCTCCTACGAGCAGTACTTC
TRBD1	once	TRBV12-3/TRBV12-4	TRBJ2-7	CASRKQGVYEQYF	TGTGCCAGCAGAAAACAGGGGGTCTACGAGCAGTACTTC
TRBD1	NA	TRBV10-3	TRBJ2-5	CATWDSSGTKKTQYF	TGTGCCACCTGGGACAGTTCGGGCACCAAAAAGACCCAGTACTTC
TRBD1	NA	TRBV15	TRBJ2-7	CATSSEGPGQGIEQYF	TGTGCCACCAGCAGTGAGGGGCCGGGACAGGGTATCGAGCAGTACTTC
NA	NA	TRBV11-2	TRBJ2-1	CASSLGTGWGDEQFF	TGTGCCAGCAGCTTAGGGACGGGTTGGGGGGATGAGCAGTTCTTC
NA	NA	TRBV19	TRBJ1-6	CASSPIGDNSPLHF	TGTGCCAGTAGCCCGATAGGGGATAATTCACCCCTCCACTTT
NA	NA	TRBV6-2/TRBV6-3	TRBJ2-7	CASSYLGWDEQYF	TGTGCCAGCAGTTACCTCGGGTGGGACGAGCAGTACTTC
NA	NA	TRBV3-1/TRBV3-2	TRBJ1-1	CASTLKGWGDTEAFF	TGTGCCAGCACCCTAAAAGGGTGGGGAGATACTGAAGCTTTCTTT
NA	NA	TRBV11-2	TRBJ2-5	CASSLGLLETQYF	TGTGCCAGCAGCTTAGGGTTACTGGAGACCCAGTACTTC
NA	NA	TRBV12-3/TRBV12-4	TRBJ2-1	CASSLSGTWGQFF	TGTGCCAGCAGTTTGTCCGGGACTTGGGGGCAGTTCTTC
TRBD2	once	TRBV18	TRBJ2-3	CASSPLTSGGTSTDTQYF	TGTGCCAGCTCACCGTTGACTAGCGGGGGGACCTCCACAGATACGCAGTATTTT
TRBD1	NA	TRBV11-2	TRBJ2-4	CASSLVGATGGKNIQYF	TGTGCCAGCAGCTTAGTGGGGGCGACAGGGGGCAAAAACATTCAGTACTTC
TRBD2	NA	TRBV27	TRBJ2-7	CASSRGVEQYF	TGTGCCAGCTCGCGGGGGGTTGAGCAGTACTTC
NA	NA	TRBV4-1	TRBJ1-2	CASSQEGVGSNYGYTF	TGCGCCAGCAGCCAAGAAGGAGTTGGGAGCAACTATGGCTACACCTTC
NA	once	TRBV7-2	TRBJ2-1	CASSLIGLRGNEQFF	TGTGCCAGCAGCTTAATCGGTCTACGTGGCAATGAGCAGTTCTTC
TRBD2	NA	TRBV13	TRBJ2-1	CASSLGSAGGLGSYNEQFF	TGTGCCAGCAGCTTAGGGTCAGCGGGGGGGCTCGGGTCCTACAATGAGCAGTTCTTC
TRBD1	NA	TRBV5-6	TRBJ2-3	CASSLAGQGNTDTQYF	TGTGCCAGCAGCTTGGCTGGACAGGGTAATACAGATACGCAGTATTTT
TRBD2	NA	TRBV28	TRBJ2-3	CASSPGLAVDTQYF	TGTGCCAGCAGTCCCGGACTAGCGGTGGATACGCAGTATTTT
TRBD2	once	TRBV4-2	TRBJ2-7	CASSQEARLAGKSSYEQYF	TGTGCCAGCAGCCAAGAAGCAAGGCTAGCGGGAAAAAGCTCCTACGAGCAGTACTTC
NA	NA	TRBV5-1	TRBJ2-5	CASSFRGETQYF	TGCGCCAGCAGCTTTCGAGGGGAGACCCAGTACTTC
TRBD2	NA	TRBV6-2/TRBV6-3	TRBJ2-5	CASSSRLAVNKETQYF	TGTGCCAGCAGTTCGCGACTAGCGGTGAATAAAGAGACCCAGTACTTC
NA	NA	TRBV2	TRBJ1-6	CASSGQANSPLHF	TGTGCCAGCAGTGGACAGGCGAATTCACCCCTCCACTTT
NA	NA	TRBV5-1	TRBJ1-2	CASSLAGRGNYGYTF	TGCGCCAGCAGCTTGGCGGGGAGGGGCAACTATGGCTACACCTTC
NA	NA	TRBV5-1	TRBJ2-7	CASSLAGGVEQYF	TGCGCCAGCAGCTTGGCCGGAGGGGTCGAGCAGTACTTC
TRBD1	NA	TRBV11-2	TRBJ1-6	CASSLEGGQGSHTLHF	TGTGCCAGCAGCTTAGAGGGGGGACAGGGGTCGCACACCCTCCACTTT
TRBD2	NA	TRBV7-7	TRBJ2-3	CASSRGLAEGADTQYF	TGTGCCAGCAGCCGGGGACTAGCGGAGGGGGCAGATACGCAGTATTTT
NA	NA	TRBV10-3	TRBJ1-2	CAISDQAYGYTF	TGTGCCATCAGTGACCAGGCCTATGGCTACACCTTC
TRBD2	NA	TRBV6-5	TRBJ2-7	CASRGLYRTYEQYF	TGTGCCAGCAGGGGACTATATCGAACCTACGAGCAGTACTTC
TRBD2	NA	TRBV29-1	TRBJ2-3	CSVDSSGTGRRTQYF	TGCAGCGTTGACAGTAGCGGGACGGGTCGGCGTACGCAGTATTTT
TRBD2	NA	TRBV5-6	TRBJ2-7	CASSRSGGPTYEQYF	TGTGCCAGCAGCCGTAGCGGGGGGCCCACCTACGAGCAGTACTTC